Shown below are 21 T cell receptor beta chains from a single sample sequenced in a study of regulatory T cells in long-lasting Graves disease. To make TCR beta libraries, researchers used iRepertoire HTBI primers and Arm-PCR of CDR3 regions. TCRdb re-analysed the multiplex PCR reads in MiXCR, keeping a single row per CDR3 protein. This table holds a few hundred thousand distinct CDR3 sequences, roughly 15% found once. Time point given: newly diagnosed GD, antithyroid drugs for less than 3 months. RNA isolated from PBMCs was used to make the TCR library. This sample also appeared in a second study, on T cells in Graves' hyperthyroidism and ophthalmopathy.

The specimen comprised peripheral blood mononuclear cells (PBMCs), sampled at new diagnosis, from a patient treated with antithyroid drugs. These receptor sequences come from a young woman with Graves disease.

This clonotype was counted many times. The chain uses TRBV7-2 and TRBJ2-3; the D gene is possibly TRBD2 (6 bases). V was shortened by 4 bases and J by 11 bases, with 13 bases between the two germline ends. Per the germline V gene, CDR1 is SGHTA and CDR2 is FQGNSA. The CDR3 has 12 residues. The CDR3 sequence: CASSSRGTEQYF. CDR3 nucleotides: TGTGCCAGCAGCTCGCGGGGTACTGAGCAGTATTTT.

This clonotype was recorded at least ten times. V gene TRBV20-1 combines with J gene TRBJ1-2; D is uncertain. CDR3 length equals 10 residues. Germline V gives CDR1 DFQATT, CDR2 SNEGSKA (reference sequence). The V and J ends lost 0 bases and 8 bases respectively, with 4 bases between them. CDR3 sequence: CSARDWGYTF. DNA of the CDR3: TGCAGTGCTAGAGATTGGGGCTACACCTTC.

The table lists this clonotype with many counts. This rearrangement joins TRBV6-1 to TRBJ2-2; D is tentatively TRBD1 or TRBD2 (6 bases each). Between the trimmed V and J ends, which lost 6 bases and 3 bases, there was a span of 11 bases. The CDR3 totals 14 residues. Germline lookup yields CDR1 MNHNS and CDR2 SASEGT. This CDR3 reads CASRQGGDTGELFF. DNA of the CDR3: TGTGCCAGCAGACAGGGAGGCGACACCGGGGAGCTGTTTTTT.

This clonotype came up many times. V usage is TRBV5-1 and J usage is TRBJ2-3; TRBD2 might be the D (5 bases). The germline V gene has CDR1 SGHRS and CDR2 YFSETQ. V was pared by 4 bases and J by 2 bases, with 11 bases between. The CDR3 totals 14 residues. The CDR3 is CASSLASITDTQYF. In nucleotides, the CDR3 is TGCGCCAGCAGCCTGGCTAGCATCACAGATACGCAGTATTTT.

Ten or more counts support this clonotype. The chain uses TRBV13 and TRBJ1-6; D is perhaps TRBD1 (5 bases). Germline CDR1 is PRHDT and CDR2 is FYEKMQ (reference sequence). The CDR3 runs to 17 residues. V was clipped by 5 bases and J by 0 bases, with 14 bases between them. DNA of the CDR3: TGTGCCAGCAGCCCCGGACATCCAAGCTCCTATAATTCACCCCTCCACTTT. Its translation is CASSPGHPSSYNSPLHF.

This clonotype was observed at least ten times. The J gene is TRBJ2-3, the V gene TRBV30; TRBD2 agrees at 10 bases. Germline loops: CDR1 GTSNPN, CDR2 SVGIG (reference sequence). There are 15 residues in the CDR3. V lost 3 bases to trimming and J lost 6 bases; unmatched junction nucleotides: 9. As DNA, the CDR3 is TGTGCCTGGAGGGGAAGCGGGAGGGGAATCGATACGCAGTATTTT. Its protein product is CAWRGSGRGIDTQYF.

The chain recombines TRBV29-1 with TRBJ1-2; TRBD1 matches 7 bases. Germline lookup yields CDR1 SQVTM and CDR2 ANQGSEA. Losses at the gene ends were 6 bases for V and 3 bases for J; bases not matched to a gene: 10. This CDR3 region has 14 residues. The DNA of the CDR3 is TGCAGCGTAGCCGGGACAGTGATTCACTATGGCTACACCTTC. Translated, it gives CSVAGTVIHYGYTF.

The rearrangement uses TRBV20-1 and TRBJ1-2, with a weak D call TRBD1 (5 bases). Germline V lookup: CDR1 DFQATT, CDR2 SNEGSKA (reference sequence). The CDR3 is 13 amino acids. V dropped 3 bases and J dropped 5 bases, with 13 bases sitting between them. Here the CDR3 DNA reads TGCAGTGCTAGCAGGGTATCAAGTTATGGCTACACCTTC. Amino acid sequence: CSASRVSSYGYTF.

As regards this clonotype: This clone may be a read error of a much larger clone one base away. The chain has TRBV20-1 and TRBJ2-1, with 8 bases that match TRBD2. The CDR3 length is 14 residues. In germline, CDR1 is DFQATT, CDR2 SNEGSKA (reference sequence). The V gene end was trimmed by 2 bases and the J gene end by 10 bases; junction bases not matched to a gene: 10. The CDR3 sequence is CSARRLAPSYEQFF. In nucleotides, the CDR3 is TGCAGTGCTAGAAGACTAGCGCCCTCCTACGAGCAGTTCTTC.

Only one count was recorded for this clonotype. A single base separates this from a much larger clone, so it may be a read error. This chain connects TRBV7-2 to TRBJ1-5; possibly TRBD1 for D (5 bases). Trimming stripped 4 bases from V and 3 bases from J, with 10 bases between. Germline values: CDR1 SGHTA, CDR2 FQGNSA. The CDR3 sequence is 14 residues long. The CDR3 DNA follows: TGTGCCAGCAGCTCCCTGGGGGACAATCAGCCCCAGCATTTT. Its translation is CASSSLGDNQPQHF.

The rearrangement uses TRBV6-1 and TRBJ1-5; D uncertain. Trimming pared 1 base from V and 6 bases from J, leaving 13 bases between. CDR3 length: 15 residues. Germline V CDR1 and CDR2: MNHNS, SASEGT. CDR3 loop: CASSEGGSVSQPQHF. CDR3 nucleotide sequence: TGTGCCAGCAGTGAAGGAGGTTCGGTGAGTCAGCCCCAGCATTTT.

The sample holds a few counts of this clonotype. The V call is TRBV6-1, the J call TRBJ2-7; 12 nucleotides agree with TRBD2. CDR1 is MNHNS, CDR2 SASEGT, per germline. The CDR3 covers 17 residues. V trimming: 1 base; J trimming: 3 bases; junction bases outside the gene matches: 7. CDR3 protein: CASSEGGGLAGFYEQYF. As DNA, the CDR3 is TGTGCCAGCAGTGAAGGGGGAGGACTAGCGGGATTCTACGAGCAGTACTTC.

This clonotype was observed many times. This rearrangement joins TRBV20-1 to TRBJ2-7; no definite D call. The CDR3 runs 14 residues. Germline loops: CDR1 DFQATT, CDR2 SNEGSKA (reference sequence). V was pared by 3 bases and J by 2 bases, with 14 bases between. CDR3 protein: CSASRATRPYEQYF. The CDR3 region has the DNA TGCAGTGCTAGTAGGGCCACCCGCCCCTACGAGCAGTACTTC.

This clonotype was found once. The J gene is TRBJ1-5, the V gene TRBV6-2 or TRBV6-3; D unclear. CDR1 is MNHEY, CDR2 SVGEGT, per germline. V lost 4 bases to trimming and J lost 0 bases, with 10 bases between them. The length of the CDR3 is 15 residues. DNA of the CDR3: TGTGCCAGCAGTTTTGGCAGGACTAGCAATCAGCCCCAGCATTTT. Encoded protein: CASSFGRTSNQPQHF.

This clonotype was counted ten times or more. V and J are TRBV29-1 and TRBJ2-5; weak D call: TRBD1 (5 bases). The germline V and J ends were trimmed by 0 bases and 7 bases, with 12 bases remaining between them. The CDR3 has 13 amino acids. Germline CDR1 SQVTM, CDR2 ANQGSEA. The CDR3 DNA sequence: TGCAGCGTTGAAGATGGGGCCCTGGGGACCCAGTACTTC. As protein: CSVEDGALGTQYF.

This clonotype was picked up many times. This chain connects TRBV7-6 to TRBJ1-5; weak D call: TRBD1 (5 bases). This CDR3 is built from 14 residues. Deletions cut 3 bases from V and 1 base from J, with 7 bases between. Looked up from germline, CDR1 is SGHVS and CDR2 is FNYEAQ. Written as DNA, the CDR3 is TGTGCCAGCAGCTTGGGGCAGAGCAATCAGCCCCAGCATTTT. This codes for CASSLGQSNQPQHF. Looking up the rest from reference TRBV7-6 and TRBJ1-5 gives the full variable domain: GAGVSQSPRYKVTKRGQDVALRCDPISGHVSLYWYRQALGQGPEFLTYFNYEAQQDKSGLPNDRFSAERPEGSISTLTIQRTEQRDSAMYRCASSLGQSNQPQHFGDGTRLSIL.

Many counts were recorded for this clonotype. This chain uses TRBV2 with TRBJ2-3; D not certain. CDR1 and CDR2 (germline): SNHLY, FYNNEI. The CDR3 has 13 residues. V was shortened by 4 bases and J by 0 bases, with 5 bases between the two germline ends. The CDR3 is CASSAASTDTQYF. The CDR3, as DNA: TGTGCCAGCAGTGCCGCTAGCACAGATACGCAGTATTTT.

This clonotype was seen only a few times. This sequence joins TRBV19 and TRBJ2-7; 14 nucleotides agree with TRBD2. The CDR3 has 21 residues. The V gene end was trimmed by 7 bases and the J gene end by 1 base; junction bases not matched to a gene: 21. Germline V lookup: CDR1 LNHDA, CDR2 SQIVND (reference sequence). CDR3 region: CASTEQGSSPGLAGVSYEQYF. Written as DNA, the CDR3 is TGTGCCAGTACTGAACAGGGCAGCTCACCGGGACTAGCGGGAGTGTCCTACGAGCAGTACTTC.

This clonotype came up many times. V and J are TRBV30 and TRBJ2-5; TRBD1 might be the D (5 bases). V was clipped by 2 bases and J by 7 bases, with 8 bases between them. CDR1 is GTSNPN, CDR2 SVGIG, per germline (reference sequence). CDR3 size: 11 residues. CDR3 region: CAWSIRGTQYF. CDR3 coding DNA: TGTGCCTGGAGTATTAGGGGGACCCAGTACTTC. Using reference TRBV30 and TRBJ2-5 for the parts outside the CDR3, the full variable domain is SQTIHQWPATLVQPVGSPLSLECTVEGTSNPNLYWYRQAAGRGLQLLFYSVGIGQISSEVPQNLSASRPQDRQFILSSKKLLLSDSGFYLCAWSIRGTQYFGPGTRLLVL.

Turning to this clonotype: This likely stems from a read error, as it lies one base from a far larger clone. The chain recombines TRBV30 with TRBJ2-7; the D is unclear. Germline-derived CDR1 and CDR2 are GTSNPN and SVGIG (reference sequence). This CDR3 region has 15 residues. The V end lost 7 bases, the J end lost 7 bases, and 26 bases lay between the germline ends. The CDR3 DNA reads TGTGCCTCGACCTCCGAGACTCCCCTCTACAATGAGCAGTACTTC. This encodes CASTSETPLYNEQYF.

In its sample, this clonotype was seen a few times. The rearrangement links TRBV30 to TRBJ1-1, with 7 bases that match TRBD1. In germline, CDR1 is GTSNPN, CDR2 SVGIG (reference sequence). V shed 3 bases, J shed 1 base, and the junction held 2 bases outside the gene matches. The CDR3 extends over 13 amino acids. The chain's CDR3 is CAWRGTANTEAFF. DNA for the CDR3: TGTGCCTGGAGAGGGACAGCGAACACTGAAGCTTTCTTT.